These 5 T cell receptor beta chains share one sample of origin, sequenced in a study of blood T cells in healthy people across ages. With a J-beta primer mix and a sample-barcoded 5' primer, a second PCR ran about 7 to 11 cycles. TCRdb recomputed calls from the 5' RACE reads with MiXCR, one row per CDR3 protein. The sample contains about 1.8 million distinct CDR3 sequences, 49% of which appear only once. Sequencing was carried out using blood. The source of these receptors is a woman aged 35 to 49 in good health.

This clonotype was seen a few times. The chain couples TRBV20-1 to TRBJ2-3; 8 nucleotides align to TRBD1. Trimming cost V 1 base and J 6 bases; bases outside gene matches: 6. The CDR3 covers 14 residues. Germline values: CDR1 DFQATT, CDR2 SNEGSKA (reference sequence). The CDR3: CSARGPGGLDTQYF. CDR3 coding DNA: TGCAGTGCTAGAGGACCAGGGGGCTTGGATACGCAGTATTTT.

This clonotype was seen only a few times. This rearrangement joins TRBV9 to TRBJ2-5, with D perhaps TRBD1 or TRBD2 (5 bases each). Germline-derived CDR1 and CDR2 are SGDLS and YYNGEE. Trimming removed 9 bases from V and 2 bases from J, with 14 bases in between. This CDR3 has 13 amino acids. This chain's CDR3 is CAIPGTEQETQYF. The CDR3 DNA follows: TGTGCCATACCCGGGACGGAGCAAGAGACCCAGTACTTC.

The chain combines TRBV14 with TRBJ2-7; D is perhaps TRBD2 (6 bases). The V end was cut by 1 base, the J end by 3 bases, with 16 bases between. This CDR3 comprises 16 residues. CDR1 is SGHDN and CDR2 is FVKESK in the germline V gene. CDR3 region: CASSQVGTRSLYEQYF. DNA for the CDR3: TGTGCCAGCAGCCAAGTCGGGACTCGAAGCCTCTACGAGCAGTACTTC.

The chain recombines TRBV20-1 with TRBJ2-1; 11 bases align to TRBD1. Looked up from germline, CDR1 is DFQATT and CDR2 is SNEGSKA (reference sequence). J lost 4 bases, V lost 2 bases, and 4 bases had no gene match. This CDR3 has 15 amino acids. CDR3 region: CSARSGTGGYNEQFF. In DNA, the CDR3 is TGCAGTGCTAGATCCGGGACAGGGGGTTACAATGAGCAGTTCTTC.

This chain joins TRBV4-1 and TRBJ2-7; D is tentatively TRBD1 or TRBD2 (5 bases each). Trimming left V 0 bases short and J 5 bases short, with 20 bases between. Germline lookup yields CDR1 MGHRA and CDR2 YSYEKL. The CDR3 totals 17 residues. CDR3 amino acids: CASSQDLSGTVTDEQYF. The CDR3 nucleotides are TGCGCCAGCAGCCAAGATCTCTCCGGGACGGTGACCGACGAGCAGTACTTC.